Given below is one T cell receptor (beta chain) in context. Assay: immunoSEQ multiplex PCR; the TCRdb copy retains only in-frame clones and omits some. The top ten hold 1.5% to 2% of the sample, which has 110,000 to 150,000 clones, nearly 90% seen once. This sample stems from a study of blood T cell repertoires in COVID-19. Germline lookup yields CDR1 KGHDR and CDR2 SFDVKD. V lost 4 bases and J lost 4, with 22 bases in between. The CDR3 covers 18 residues. The sequencing sample was made of peripheral blood. The chain recombines TRBV24-1 with TRBJ1-3; no firm D call. The TCR originated in a man between 65 and 85 years old with acute or convalescent COVID-19. This CDR3 reads CATSEPHVGDSFGNTIYF. As DNA, the CDR3 is TGTGCCACCAGTGAGCCTCACGTGGGAGATAGTTTCGGAAACACCATATATTTT.